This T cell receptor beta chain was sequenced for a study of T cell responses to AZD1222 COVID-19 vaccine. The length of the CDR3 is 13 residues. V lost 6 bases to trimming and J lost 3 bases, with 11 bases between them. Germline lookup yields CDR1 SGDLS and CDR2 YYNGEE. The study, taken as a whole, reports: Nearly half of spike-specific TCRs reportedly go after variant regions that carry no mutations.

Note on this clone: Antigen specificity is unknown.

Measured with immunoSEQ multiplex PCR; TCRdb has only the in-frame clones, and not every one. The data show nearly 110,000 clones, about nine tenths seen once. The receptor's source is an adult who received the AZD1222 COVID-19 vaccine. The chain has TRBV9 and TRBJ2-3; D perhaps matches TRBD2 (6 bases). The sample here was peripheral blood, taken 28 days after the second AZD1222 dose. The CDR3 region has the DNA TGTGCCAGCAAGACTAGTCAAACAGATACGCAGTATTTT. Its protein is CASKTSQTDTQYF.